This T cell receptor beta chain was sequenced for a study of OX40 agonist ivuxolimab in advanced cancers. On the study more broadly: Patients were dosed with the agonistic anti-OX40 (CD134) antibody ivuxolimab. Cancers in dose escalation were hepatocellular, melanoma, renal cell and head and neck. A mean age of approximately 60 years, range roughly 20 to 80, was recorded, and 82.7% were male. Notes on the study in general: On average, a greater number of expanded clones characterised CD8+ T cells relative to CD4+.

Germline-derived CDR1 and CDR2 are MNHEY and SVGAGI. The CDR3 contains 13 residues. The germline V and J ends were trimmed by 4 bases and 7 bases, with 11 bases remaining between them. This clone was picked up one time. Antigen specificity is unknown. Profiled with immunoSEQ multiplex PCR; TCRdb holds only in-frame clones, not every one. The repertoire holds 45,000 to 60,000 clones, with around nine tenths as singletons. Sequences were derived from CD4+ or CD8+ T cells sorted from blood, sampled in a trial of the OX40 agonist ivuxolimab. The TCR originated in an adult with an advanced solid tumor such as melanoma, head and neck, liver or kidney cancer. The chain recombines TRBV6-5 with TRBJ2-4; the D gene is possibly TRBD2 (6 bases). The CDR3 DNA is TGTGCCAGCAGTTTCCCGGGGGAGAACATTCAGTACTTC. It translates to CASSFPGENIQYF.